Below are 13 T cell receptor beta chains sequenced from a single sample in a study of blood T cell repertoires in COVID-19. TCRdb's table, derived via immunoSEQ multiplex PCR, lists solely in-frame clones and lacks some. The table lists 250,000 to 350,000 clones, 80% to 85% of them singletons. Material: peripheral blood. The origin of the receptors is a person aged 65 to 85 with COVID-19, enrolled during active disease.

V is TRBV6-6 and J is TRBJ1-3; 8 bases are shared with TRBD1. With V trimmed by 2 bases and J by 6 bases, 6 bases remained unmatched. CDR1 and CDR2 from the germline V gene are MNHNY and SVGAGI (reference sequence). The CDR3 totals 15 residues. The CDR3 bases are TGTGCCAGCAGTTACCAGACAGGGGCGGCAAACACCATATATTTT. Amino acids: CASSYQTGAANTIYF.

The rearrangement uses TRBV19 and TRBJ2-1; weak D call: TRBD1 (5 bases). The germline V gene encodes CDR1 LNHDA and CDR2 SQIVND (reference sequence). Trimming removed 6 bases from V and 14 bases from J, with 20 bases in between. CDR3 size: 13 residues. CDR3 nucleotides: TGTGCCAGTAGGCCTTCTTCGGGCAGGACAAAGTTCTTC. Translated, it gives CASRPSSGRTKFF.

The chain employs TRBV19 and TRBJ1-1, with 7 bases aligning to TRBD1. Germline CDR1 is LNHDA and CDR2 is SQIVND (reference sequence). The trim removed 7 bases at V and 7 bases at J, leaving 18 bases unmatched. The CDR3 loop spans 16 amino acids. CDR3 nucleotides: TGTGCCAGTAACCGACTCCGGACAGGATACGACGATGAAGCTTTCTTT. Translation: CASNRLRTGYDDEAFF.

The V gene is TRBV28, the J gene TRBJ2-4, with D unclear. The germline CDR1 and CDR2 sequences are MDHEN and SYDVKM. CDR3 length: 14 residues. V was clipped by 5 bases and J by 1 base, with 9 bases between them. CDR3 nucleotides: TGTGCCAGCAGTCACCAGGCGGCCAAAAACATTCAGTACTTC. Translation: CASSHQAAKNIQYF. The entire variable domain, with the rest obtained from reference TRBV28 and TRBJ2-4, is as follows: DVKVTQSSRYLVKRTGEKVFLECVQDMDHENMFWYRQDPGLGLRLIYFSYDVKMKEKGDIPEGYSVSREKKERFSLILESASTNQTSMYLCASSHQAAKNIQYFGAGTRLSVL.

This clone was found a few times. This chain joins TRBV10-1 and TRBJ2-1; 9 nucleotides align to TRBD1. Germline CDR1 and CDR2: WNHNN and SYGVQD (reference sequence). J lost 13 bases, V lost 5 bases, and 9 bases had no gene match. This CDR3 is 13 amino acids long. The CDR3 region has the DNA TGCGCCAGCAGTTCCCGGGACAGGGCAACACAGTTCTTC. This encodes CASSSRDRATQFF.

V usage is TRBV28 and J usage is TRBJ2-3, with D perhaps matching TRBD2 (5 bases). V lost 7 bases and J lost 3, with 17 bases in between. This CDR3 is 15 amino acids long. Germline CDR1 and CDR2: MDHEN and SYDVKM. The CDR3 loop is CASTPYGSGTDTQYF. CDR3 nucleotides: TGTGCCAGCACCCCATATGGGAGCGGAACAGATACGCAGTATTTT.

This chain links TRBV5-1 with TRBJ2-2, with D perhaps matching TRBD2 (6 bases). The V gene lost 3 bases and the J gene lost 6 bases, with 12 bases spanning the gap. CDR3 size: 14 residues. Germline loops: CDR1 SGHRS, CDR2 YFSETQ. CDR3 sequence (DNA): TGCGCCAGCAGCTCGGGACTTTTCGCCGGGGAGCTGTTTTTT. Translating gives CASSSGLFAGELFF.

The sample holds one count of this clone. This sequence joins TRBV3-1 (or the pseudogene TRBV3-2) and TRBJ2-1; 11 nucleotides line up with TRBD1. The J segment lost 7 bases and the V segment lost 4 bases, leaving 6 bases of the junction unmatched. CDR1 and CDR2 (germline): LGHDT, YNNKEL (reference sequence). The CDR3 runs to 15 residues. The CDR3 is CASSLGQGVGNEQFF. CDR3 DNA sequence: TGTGCCAGCAGCCTGGGACAGGGGGTCGGTAATGAGCAGTTCTTC.

This clone was seen once. The chain combines TRBV11-2 with TRBJ1-2; no clear D gene. Germline lookup yields CDR1 SGHAT and CDR2 FQNNGV. CDR3 length: 14 amino acids. V was clipped by 1 base and J by 6 bases, with 12 bases between them. As DNA, the CDR3 is TGTGCCAGCAGCTTAGCGTTGGTAGCTGATGGCTACACCTTC. Its protein product is CASSLALVADGYTF.

The V and J genes are TRBV6-1 and TRBJ1-2; 9 nucleotides agree with TRBD1. Germline V gene sequence: CDR1 MNHNS, CDR2 SASEGT. Losses at the gene ends were 3 bases for V and 3 bases for J; bases not matched to a gene: 8. The CDR3 length is 16 residues. The CDR3 nucleotides are TGTGCCAGCAGTGAGACTGACAGGGGGTATGACTATGGCTACACCTTC. Protein product: CASSETDRGYDYGYTF.

The chain recombines TRBV27 with TRBJ1-3, with a tentative D call TRBD1 (5 bases). The CDR3 totals 14 residues. CDR1 is MNHEY, CDR2 SMNVEV, per germline (reference sequence). The germline V and J ends were trimmed by 6 bases and 4 bases, with 13 bases remaining between them. The DNA for the CDR3 is TGTGCCAGCAGAGGTGGGGGGAAGGGAAACACCATATATTTT. This translates into CASRGGGKGNTIYF.

J is TRBJ1-1 and V is TRBV6-2 or TRBV6-3; TRBD1 is a possible D gene (6 bases). The germline V and J ends were trimmed by 4 bases and 3 bases, with 12 bases remaining between them. CDR3 length: 14 residues. Germline V CDR1 and CDR2: MNHEY, SVGEGT. In DNA, the CDR3 is TGTGCCAGCAGTTGGGGGGGCTGGGACACTGAAGCTTTCTTT. Its translation is CASSWGGWDTEAFF.

The rearrangement links TRBV13 to TRBJ2-3; 10 nucleotides match TRBD2. CDR1 is PRHDT, CDR2 FYEKMQ, per germline (reference sequence). The J segment lost 3 bases and the V segment lost 2 bases, leaving 11 bases of the junction unmatched. The CDR3 loop spans 18 amino acids. CDR3 residues: CASSLYVAGGFGTDTQYF. The CDR3, as DNA: TGTGCCAGCAGCTTATACGTAGCGGGAGGTTTCGGGACAGATACGCAGTATTTT.